The entry that follows covers one TCR beta chain sequence. This record belongs to a study of blood T cell repertoires in COVID-19. The wider study: Sites in the United States, Italy and Spain provided acute and convalescent COVID-19 samples. Sources were T cells, B-cell-depleted T cells, or PBMCs; the material itself was cDNA or gDNA.

Original methodology: Estimates of nucleated cell counts were drawn from the amplification of reference gene primers. TCRdb's copy holds only in-frame clones and misses some; the assay was immunoSEQ multiplex PCR. The DNA was the basis for D and trimming; V, J and clone size are from that table. This sample carries fewer than 450,000 clones, about 93% of them seen once, and the ten largest clones take approximately 3.5%. CDR3 length: 14 amino acids. Germline CDR1 is KGHSH and CDR2 is LQKENI. Trimming took 6 bases from V and 5 from J; bases not matched to a gene: 4. The chain links TRBV18 to TRBJ2-5; 12 bases map to TRBD2. Sequencing used peripheral blood. The TCR sequence derives from a woman between 18 and 29 years old who had recovered from COVID-19. The CDR3 sequence is CASSPGTSGETQYF. The CDR3 bases are TGTGCCAGCTCGCCCGGGACTAGCGGGGAGACCCAGTACTTC.